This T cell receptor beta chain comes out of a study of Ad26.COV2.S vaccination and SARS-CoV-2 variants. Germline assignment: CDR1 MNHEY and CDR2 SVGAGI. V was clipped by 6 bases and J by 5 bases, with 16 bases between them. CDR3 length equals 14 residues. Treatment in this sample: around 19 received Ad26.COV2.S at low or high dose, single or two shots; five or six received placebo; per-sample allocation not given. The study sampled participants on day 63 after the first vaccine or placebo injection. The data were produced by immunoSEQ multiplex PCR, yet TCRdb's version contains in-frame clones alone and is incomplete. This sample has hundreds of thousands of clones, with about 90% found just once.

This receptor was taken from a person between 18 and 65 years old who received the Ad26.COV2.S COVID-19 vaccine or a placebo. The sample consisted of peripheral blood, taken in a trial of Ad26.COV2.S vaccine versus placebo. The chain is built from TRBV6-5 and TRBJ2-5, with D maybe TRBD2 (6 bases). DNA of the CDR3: TGTGCCAGCAGCCGGGACTCCGAGCGGGAGACCCAGTACTTC. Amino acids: CASSRDSERETQYF.